Many counts were recorded for the clone carrying this T cell receptor (beta chain). The antigen is unknown. The data are from a study of T cell repertoires in cytomegalovirus infection. Study at large: Public signatures in TCR beta pointed to CMV infection and matching HLA type. Study-level findings and limits: The cumulative frequency of public TCR beta families identified carriers of CMV plus the relevant HLA. The ex vivo response showed dominance by HLA-C-restricted CMV-specific TCR beta clonotypes.

One entry per CDR3 protein, called by TCRdb with MiXCR from the reads. The table lists hundreds of thousands of distinct CDR3 sequences, about 9.2% of them singletons, with approximately 2.3% in the top ten. The sample was PBMCs. This receptor was obtained from a human donor in good health (CMV status not recorded). Some clones in this sample may be carry-over from other donors' samples.

The CDR3 DNA is TGTGCCAGCAGCTCAGGGACGGCGGACCAAGAGACCCAGTACTTC. It translates to CASSSGTADQETQYF. The chain links TRBV11-3 to TRBJ2-5; D is possibly TRBD1 or TRBD2 (5 bases each). Germline V gene sequence: CDR1 SGHNT, CDR2 YENEEA. CDR3 length equals 15 residues. Trimming stripped 4 bases from V and 0 bases from J, with 12 bases between.